Included here is one T cell receptor (beta chain) sequence, with context. This sample was included in a study of CD8+CD57+ T cells in acquired aplastic anemia. Study-wide context: Sorted CD4+ and CD8+ cells gave a mean 3.2 ug DNA, range about 0.17 to 27.4 ug.

Genomic DNA templated the TCR beta VDJ and CDR3 profiling. TCRdb independently ran MiXCR on the reads; one entry per CDR3 protein. The repertoire holds roughly 200,000 distinct CDR3 sequences, nearly 65% seen once, with roughly 43% in the top ten. Patients picked for sequencing had shown CD8+CD57+ cell expansion detected by flow cytometry. Germline V gene lookup returns CDR1 MGHRA and CDR2 YSYEKL. This CDR3 region has 15 residues. V shed 1 base and J 10 bases; nucleotides not matched to a gene: 5. This sequence joins TRBV4-1 and TRBJ1-6, with TRBD1 identical over 9 bases. Sequenced material: sorted CD4+, CD8+, or CD8+CD57+ T cells (not recorded which) from PBMCs. The receptor's source is a human donor with aplastic anemia. The CDR3 DNA is TGCGCCAGCAGCCAAGGCAGGGGACAGGGATCACCCCTCCACTTT. Its protein is CASSQGRGQGSPLHF.